Listed here are 10 T cell receptor beta chains from one sample, sequenced in a study of T cell responses to AZD1222 COVID-19 vaccine. Only in-frame clones appear in the TCRdb table, and some are missing; sequencing was by immunoSEQ multiplex PCR. The table includes 240,000 or so clones, 90% to 95% detected once. Material: peripheral blood, obtained on day 0 of AZD1222 vaccination. Receptors were obtained from an adult in good health.

The chain carries TRBV5-5 and TRBJ1-2, with 7 bases lining up with TRBD1. This CDR3 region has 12 residues. CDR1 is SGHKS and CDR2 is YYEKEE in the germline V gene (reference sequence). V was clipped by 5 bases and J by 8 bases; unmatched bases: 6. DNA for the CDR3: TGTGCCAGCAGTACAGGGGTAAGAGGCTACACCTTC. As protein: CASSTGVRGYTF.

The chain uses TRBV18 and TRBJ1-2, with TRBD1 as a possible D gene (5 bases). The CDR3 is 12 amino acids. CDR1 is KGHSH and CDR2 is LQKENI in the germline V gene. The V gene lost 3 bases and the J gene lost 7 bases, with 9 bases spanning the gap. CDR3 protein: CASSPAGRGYTF. In DNA, the CDR3 is TGTGCCAGCTCACCGGCGGGACGTGGCTACACCTTC.

The chain combines TRBV28 with TRBJ1-2; D not certain. Germline V gives CDR1 MDHEN, CDR2 SYDVKM. The CDR3 has 11 amino acids. Trimming removed 2 bases at V and 8 bases at J, with 6 bases between. CDR3 bases: TGTGCCAGCAGTTTACTAGGAGGCTACACCTTC. Amino acids: CASSLLGGYTF.

This chain's CDR3 is CASSVDAGQGAYGYTF. In nucleotides, the CDR3 is TGTGCCAGCAGCGTAGACGCCGGGCAGGGAGCCTATGGCTACACCTTC. The genes are TRBV9 and TRBJ1-2, with D perhaps TRBD1 (5 bases). V lost 0 bases, J lost 4 bases, and 16 bases lay in between. Per the germline V gene, CDR1 is SGDLS and CDR2 is YYNGEE. The CDR3 covers 16 residues.

The chain is built from TRBV28 and TRBJ2-1; 10 bases agree with TRBD2. There are 15 residues in the CDR3. The V and J ends lost 6 bases and 3 bases, in that order; junction bases with no gene match: 5. Looked up from germline, CDR1 is MDHEN and CDR2 is SYDVKM. The DNA for the CDR3 is TGTGCCAGCAGGTCCGGGACTAGCGTCTACAATGAGCAGTTCTTC. Its translation is CASRSGTSVYNEQFF.

The genes are TRBV12-3 or TRBV12-4 and TRBJ1-2, with D possibly being TRBD1 (5 bases). The CDR3 has 11 amino acids. The V end was cut by 6 bases, the J end by 5 bases, with 7 bases between. The CDR3 DNA reads TGTGCCAGCAGGGGGCTTTATGGCTACACCTTC. It encodes CASRGLYGYTF.

The V and J genes are TRBV5-5 and TRBJ2-3, with D unclear. V was shortened by 7 bases and J by 0 bases, with 18 bases between the two germline ends. This CDR3 is built from 16 residues. Germline assignment: CDR1 SGHKS and CDR2 YYEKEE (reference sequence). In DNA form, the CDR3 reads TGTGCCAGCCAAGTTTTGGCGGTTACTAGCACAGATACGCAGTATTTT. This encodes CASQVLAVTSTDTQYF.

This chain links TRBV28 with TRBJ2-3; D remains unclear. V lost 2 bases to trimming and J lost 0 bases, with 3 bases between them. The CDR3 has 13 amino acids. The germline V gene has CDR1 MDHEN and CDR2 SYDVKM. CDR3 nucleotide sequence: TGTGCCAGCAGTTTAAGTAGCACAGATACGCAGTATTTT. Its protein is CASSLSSTDTQYF.

The V call is TRBV5-4, the J call TRBJ1-5; 7 nucleotides match TRBD1. J was trimmed by 6 bases and V by 4 bases; bases with no gene match: 19. Germline lookup yields CDR1 SGHNT and CDR2 YYREEE (reference sequence). The CDR3 runs 18 residues. The CDR3 sequence: CASSAWHRGIPPIQPQHF. CDR3 nucleotides: TGTGCCAGCAGCGCGTGGCACAGGGGAATCCCCCCAATTCAGCCCCAGCATTTT.

This clone was seen just once. The rearrangement joins TRBV13 to TRBJ2-7, with 9 bases identical to TRBD2. V was pared by 4 bases and J by 0 bases, with 4 bases of the junction left unmatched. The CDR3 has 15 residues. CDR1 is PRHDT, CDR2 FYEKMQ, per germline (reference sequence). The CDR3 sequence is CASSSGTSYSYEQYF. In DNA, the CDR3 is TGTGCCAGCAGCTCGGGGACTAGCTACTCCTACGAGCAGTACTTC.